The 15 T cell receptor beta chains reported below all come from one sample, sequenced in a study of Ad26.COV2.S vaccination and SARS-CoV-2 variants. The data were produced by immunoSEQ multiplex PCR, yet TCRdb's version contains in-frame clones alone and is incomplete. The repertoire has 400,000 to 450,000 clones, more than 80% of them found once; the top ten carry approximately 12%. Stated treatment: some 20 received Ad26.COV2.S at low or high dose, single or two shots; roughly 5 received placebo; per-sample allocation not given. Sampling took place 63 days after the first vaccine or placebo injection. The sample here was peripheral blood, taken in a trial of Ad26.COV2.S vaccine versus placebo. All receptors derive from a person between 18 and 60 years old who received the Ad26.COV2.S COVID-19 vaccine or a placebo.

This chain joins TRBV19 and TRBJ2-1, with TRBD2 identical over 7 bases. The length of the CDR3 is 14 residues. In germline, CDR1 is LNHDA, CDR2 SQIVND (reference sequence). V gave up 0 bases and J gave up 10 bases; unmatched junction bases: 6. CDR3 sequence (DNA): TGTGCCAGTAGTATAGATCTGCGGGGGTCCGAGCAGTTCTTC. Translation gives CASSIDLRGSEQFF.

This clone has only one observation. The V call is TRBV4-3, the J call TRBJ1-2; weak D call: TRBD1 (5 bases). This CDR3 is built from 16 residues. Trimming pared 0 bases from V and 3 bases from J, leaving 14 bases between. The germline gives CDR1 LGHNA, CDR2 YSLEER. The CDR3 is CASSQDLGGDHYGYTF. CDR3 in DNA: TGCGCCAGCAGCCAAGATTTAGGTGGGGACCACTATGGCTACACCTTC.

The CDR3 protein is CAWSPLRGRNSPLHF. The CDR3 DNA follows: TGTGCCTGGAGTCCCTTGAGAGGGAGGAATTCACCCCTCCACTTT. V is TRBV30 and J is TRBJ1-6; D gene unclear. The CDR3 extends over 15 amino acids. V was shortened by 2 bases and J by 7 bases, with 15 bases between the two germline ends. From germline, CDR1 is GTSNPN and CDR2 SVGIG (reference sequence).

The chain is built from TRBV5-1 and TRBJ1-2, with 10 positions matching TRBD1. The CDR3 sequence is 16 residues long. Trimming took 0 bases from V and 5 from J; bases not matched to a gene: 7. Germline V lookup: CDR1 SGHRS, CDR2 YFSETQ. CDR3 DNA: TGCGCCAGCAGCTTGGCGACAGGGGGCGTTTTGTATGGCTACACCTTC. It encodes CASSLATGGVLYGYTF.

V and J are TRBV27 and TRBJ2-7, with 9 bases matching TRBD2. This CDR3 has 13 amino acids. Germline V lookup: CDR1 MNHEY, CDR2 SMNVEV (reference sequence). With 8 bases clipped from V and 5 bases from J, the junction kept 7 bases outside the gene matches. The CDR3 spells CASGSGSFDEQYF. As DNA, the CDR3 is TGTGCCAGCGGTAGCGGGAGCTTTGACGAGCAGTACTTC.

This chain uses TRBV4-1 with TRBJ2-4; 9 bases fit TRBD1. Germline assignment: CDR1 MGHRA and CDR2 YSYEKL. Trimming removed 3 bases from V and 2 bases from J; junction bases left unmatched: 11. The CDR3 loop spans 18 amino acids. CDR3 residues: CASSQETGTGISKNIQYF. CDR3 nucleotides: TGCGCCAGCAGCCAGGAAACCGGGACAGGGATTTCCAAAAACATTCAGTACTTC.

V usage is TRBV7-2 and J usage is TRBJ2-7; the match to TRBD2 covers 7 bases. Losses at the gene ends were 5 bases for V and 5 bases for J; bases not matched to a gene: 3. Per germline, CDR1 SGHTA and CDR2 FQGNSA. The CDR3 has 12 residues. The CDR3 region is CASSRLAHEQYF. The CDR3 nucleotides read TGTGCCAGCAGCCGACTAGCCCACGAGCAGTACTTC.

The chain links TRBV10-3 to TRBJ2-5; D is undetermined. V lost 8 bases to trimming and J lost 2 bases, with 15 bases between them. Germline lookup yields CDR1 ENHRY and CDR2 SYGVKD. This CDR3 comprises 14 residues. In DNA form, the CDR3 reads TGTGCCATCCGATCAAGGGCGGATCAAGAGACCCAGTACTTC. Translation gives CAIRSRADQETQYF.

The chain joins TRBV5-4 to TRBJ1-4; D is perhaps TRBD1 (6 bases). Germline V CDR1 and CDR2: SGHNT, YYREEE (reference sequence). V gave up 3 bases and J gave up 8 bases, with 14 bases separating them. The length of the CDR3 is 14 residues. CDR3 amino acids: CASSWAGEHEKLFF. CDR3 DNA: TGTGCCAGCAGCTGGGCAGGGGAACACGAAAAACTGTTTTTT.

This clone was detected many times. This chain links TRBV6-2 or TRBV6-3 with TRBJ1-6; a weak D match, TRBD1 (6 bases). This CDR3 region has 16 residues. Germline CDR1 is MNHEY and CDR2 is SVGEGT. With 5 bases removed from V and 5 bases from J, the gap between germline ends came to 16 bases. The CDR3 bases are TGTGCCAGCAGTGCACAGGGCGTCGGGCATAATTCACCCCTCCACTTT. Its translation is CASSAQGVGHNSPLHF.

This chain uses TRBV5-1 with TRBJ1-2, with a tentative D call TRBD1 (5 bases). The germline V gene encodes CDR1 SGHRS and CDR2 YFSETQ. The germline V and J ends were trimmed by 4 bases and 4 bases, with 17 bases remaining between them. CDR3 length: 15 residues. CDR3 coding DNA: TGCGCCAGCAGCGGAGGGACCACTGCGTCCTATGGCTACACCTTC. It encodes CASSGGTTASYGYTF.

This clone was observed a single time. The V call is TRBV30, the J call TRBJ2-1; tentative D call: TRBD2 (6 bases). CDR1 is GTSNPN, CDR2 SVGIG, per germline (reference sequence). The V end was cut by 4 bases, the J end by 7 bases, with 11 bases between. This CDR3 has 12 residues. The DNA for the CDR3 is TGTGCCTGGACGGTAGGGAGGAATGAGCAGTTCTTC. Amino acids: CAWTVGRNEQFF.

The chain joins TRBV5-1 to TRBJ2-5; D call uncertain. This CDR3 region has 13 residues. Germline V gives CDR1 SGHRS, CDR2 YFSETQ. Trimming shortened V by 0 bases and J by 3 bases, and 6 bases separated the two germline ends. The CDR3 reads CASSLEGKETQYF. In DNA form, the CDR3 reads TGCGCCAGCAGCTTGGAAGGGAAAGAGACCCAGTACTTC.

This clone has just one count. The CDR3 coding sequence is TGTGCCACCAGTGATTTATGGGAGCAGTACTTC. Translating it yields CATSDLWEQYF. This chain links TRBV24-1 with TRBJ2-7; no clear D gene. Trimming took 1 base from V and 7 from J, leaving 4 bases between them. Per germline, CDR1 KGHDR and CDR2 SFDVKD. The CDR3 is made up of 11 amino acids.

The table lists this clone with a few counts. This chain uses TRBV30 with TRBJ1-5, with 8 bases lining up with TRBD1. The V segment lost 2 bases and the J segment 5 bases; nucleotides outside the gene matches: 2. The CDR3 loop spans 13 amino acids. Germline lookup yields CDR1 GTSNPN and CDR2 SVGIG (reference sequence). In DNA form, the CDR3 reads TGTGCCTGGAGTATCAGGGGGCATCAGCCCCAGCATTTT. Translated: CAWSIRGHQPQHF.